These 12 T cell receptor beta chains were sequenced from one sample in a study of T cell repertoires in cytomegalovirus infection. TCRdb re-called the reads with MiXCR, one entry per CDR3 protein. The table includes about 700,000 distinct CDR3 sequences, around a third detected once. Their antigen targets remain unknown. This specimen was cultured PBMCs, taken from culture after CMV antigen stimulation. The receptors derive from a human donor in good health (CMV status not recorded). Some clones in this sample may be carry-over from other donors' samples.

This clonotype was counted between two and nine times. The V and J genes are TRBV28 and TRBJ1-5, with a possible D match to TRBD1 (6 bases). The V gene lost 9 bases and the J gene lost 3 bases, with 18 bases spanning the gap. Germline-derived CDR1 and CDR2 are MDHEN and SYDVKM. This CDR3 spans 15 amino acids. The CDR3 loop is CASRYSGATNQPQHF. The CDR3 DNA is TGTGCCAGTCGCTATTCGGGGGCGACCAATCAGCCCCAGCATTTT.

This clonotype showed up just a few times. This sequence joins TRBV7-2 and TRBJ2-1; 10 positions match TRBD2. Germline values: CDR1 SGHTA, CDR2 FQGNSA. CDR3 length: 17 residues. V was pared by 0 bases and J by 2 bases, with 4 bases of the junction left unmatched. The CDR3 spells CASSLAGAGGPYNEQFF. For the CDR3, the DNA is TGTGCCAGCAGCTTAGCGGGAGCGGGGGGGCCCTACAATGAGCAGTTCTTC.

CDR3 nucleotide sequence: TGTGCCAGTATCCCCACCTCCCCCACAGGGGTGCCCGGGGAGCTGTTTTTT. Its protein is CASIPTSPTGVPGELFF. The V call is TRBV19, the J call TRBJ2-2; 7 bases are shared with TRBD1. The CDR3 runs to 17 residues. The J segment lost 6 bases and the V segment lost 7 bases, leaving 17 bases of the junction unmatched. Per germline, CDR1 LNHDA and CDR2 SQIVND (reference sequence).

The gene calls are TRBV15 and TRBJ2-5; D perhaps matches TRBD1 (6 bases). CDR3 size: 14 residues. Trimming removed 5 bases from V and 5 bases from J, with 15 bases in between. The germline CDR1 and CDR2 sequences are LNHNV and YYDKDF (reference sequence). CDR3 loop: CATSGSRGWETQYF. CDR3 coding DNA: TGTGCCACCAGCGGGAGCAGGGGCTGGGAGACCCAGTACTTC.

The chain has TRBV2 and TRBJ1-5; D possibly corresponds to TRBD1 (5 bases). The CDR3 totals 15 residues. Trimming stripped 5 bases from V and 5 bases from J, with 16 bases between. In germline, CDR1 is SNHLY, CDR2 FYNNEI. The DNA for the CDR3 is TGTGCCAGCAGTCCCGGTTGGGGGAGTGATCAGCCCCAGCATTTT. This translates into CASSPGWGSDQPQHF.

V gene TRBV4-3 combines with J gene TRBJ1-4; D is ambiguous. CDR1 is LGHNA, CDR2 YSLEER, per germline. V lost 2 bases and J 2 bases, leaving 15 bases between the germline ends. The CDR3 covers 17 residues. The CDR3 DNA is TGCGCCAGCAGCCAATATTCAAGTCCAACGACTAATGAAAAACTGTTTTTT. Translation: CASSQYSSPTTNEKLFF.

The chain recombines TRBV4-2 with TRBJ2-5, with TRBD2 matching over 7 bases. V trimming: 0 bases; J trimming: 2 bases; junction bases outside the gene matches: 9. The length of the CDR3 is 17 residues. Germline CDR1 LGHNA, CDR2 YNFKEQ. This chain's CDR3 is CASSQDGPRTRQETQYF. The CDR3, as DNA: TGTGCCAGCAGCCAAGATGGGCCTCGGACTAGACAAGAGACCCAGTACTTC.

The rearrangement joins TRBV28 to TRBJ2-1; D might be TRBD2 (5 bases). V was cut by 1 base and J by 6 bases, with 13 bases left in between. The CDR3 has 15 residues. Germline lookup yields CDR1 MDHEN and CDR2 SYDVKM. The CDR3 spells CASSLSASWGNEQFF. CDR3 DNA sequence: TGTGCCAGCAGTTTATCGGCTAGCTGGGGCAATGAGCAGTTCTTC.

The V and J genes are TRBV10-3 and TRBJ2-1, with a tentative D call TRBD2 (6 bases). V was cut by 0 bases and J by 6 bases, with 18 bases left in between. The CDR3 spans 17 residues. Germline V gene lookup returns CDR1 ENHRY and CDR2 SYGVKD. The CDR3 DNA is TGTGCCATCAGTGAGTCGGTCCCCCAAGCGGGCCTCAATGAGCAGTTCTTC. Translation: CAISESVPQAGLNEQFF.

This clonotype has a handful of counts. The CDR3 loop is CASRPATDTQYF. CDR3 DNA sequence: TGCGCCAGCAGACCGGCTACAGATACGCAGTATTTT. The chain joins TRBV5-1 to TRBJ2-3; D gene ambiguous. In germline, CDR1 is SGHRS, CDR2 YFSETQ. The CDR3 consists of 12 residues. Between the trimmed V and J ends, which lost 5 bases and 3 bases, there was a span of 7 bases.

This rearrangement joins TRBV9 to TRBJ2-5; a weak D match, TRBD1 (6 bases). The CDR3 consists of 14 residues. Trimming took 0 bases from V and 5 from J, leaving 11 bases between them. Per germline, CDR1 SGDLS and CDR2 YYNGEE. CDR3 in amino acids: CASSVAGAPETQYF. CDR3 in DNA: TGTGCCAGCAGCGTAGCAGGGGCCCCTGAGACCCAGTACTTC.

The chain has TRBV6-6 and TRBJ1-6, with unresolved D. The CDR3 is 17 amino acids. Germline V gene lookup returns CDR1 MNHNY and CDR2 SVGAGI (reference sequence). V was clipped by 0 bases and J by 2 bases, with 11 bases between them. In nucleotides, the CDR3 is TGTGCCAGCAGTTACTCGATCGGGCGCACCTATAATTCACCCCTCCACTTT. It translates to CASSYSIGRTYNSPLHF.